The 9 T cell receptor beta chains presented below share a single source sample, sequenced in a study of T cells in Graves' hyperthyroidism and ophthalmopathy. The source material, RNA transcripts, was used to amplify TCR beta CDR3 regions. In the first-round RT-PCR of the TCR CDR3, the HTBI primer set was used. Each CDR3 protein is one row after TCRdb ran MiXCR on the multiplex PCR reads. The data show about 410,000 distinct CDR3 sequences, around 15% seen once. Sequenced: blood. The receptor set was obtained from a young man with Graves' ophthalmopathy.

This clonotype was detected ten times or more. The V gene is TRBV12-3 or TRBV12-4, the J gene TRBJ2-5, with D uncertain. Trimming cost V 6 bases and J 5 bases, with 13 bases left between them. This CDR3 has 13 residues. Here the CDR3 reads CASRPTEKETQYF. The CDR3, as DNA: TGTGCCAGCAGACCCACGGAAAAGGAGACCCAGTACTTC.

In this sample, this clonotype turned up many times. The V gene is TRBV27, the J gene TRBJ2-5; D might be TRBD2 (5 bases). The germline gives CDR1 MNHEY, CDR2 SMNVEV (reference sequence). Trimming took 0 bases from V and 5 from J, leaving 10 bases between them. This CDR3 spans 14 amino acids. The CDR3 sequence: CASSLSLALETQYF. The CDR3 region has the DNA TGTGCCAGCAGTTTATCCTTAGCGTTGGAGACCCAGTACTTC.

This clonotype was seen more than once but under ten times. The chain uses TRBV28 and TRBJ2-5; a weak D match, TRBD1 (6 bases). The CDR3 is 14 residues long. V lost 1 base to trimming and J lost 3 bases, with 9 bases between them. In germline, CDR1 is MDHEN, CDR2 SYDVKM. The CDR3 DNA sequence: TGTGCCAGCAGTTTATTACAGGGTAAAGAGACCCAGTACTTC. This codes for CASSLLQGKETQYF.

The genes are TRBV20-1 and TRBJ2-2; 13 bases are shared with TRBD2. V trimming: 1 base; J trimming: 3 bases; junction bases outside the gene matches: 5. The CDR3 length is 17 residues. Germline CDR1 and CDR2: DFQATT and SNEGSKA (reference sequence). The CDR3 here is CSARVGLAGEDTGELFF. DNA of the CDR3: TGCAGTGCTAGAGTAGGACTAGCGGGAGAGGACACCGGGGAGCTGTTTTTT.

This clonotype was recorded at least ten times. V and J are TRBV30 and TRBJ2-1; 7 nucleotides agree with TRBD2. V dropped 5 bases and J dropped 7; count of bases not matched to a gene: 2. The germline CDR1 and CDR2 sequences are GTSNPN and SVGIG (reference sequence). This CDR3 is built from 11 residues. The CDR3 protein is CAWDGGNEQFF. The CDR3 DNA is TGTGCCTGGGACGGGGGGAATGAGCAGTTCTTC.

This clonotype was picked up a small number of times. The genes are TRBV6-1 and TRBJ2-2; D is perhaps TRBD1 (6 bases). This CDR3 comprises 15 residues. Germline CDR1 and CDR2: MNHNS and SASEGT. Trimming left V 6 bases short and J 8 bases short, with 19 bases between. The chain's CDR3 is CASSQTDRSEGELFF. The CDR3 coding sequence is TGTGCCAGCAGCCAGACCGACAGGTCCGAGGGGGAGCTGTTTTTT.

This clonotype was seen a handful of times. The rearrangement links TRBV2 to TRBJ1-6; D remains unclear. CDR3 length: 15 residues. The V and J ends lost 6 bases and 2 bases respectively, with 11 bases between them. Per germline, CDR1 SNHLY and CDR2 FYNNEI. CDR3 nucleotides: TGTGCCAGCAGCCCCTTTGGACCCTATAATTCACCCCTCCACTTT. Translation: CASSPFGPYNSPLHF.

This clonotype was counted a few times. The rearrangement joins TRBV15 to TRBJ1-2; 10 bases match TRBD1. J gave up 2 bases and V 4 bases, and 4 bases lay outside the gene matches. Germline CDR1 is LNHNV and CDR2 is YYDKDF (reference sequence). There are 15 residues in the CDR3. The CDR3, as DNA: TGTGCCACCAGCACCGAGACAGGGGGCAACTATGGCTACACCTTC. Translating gives CATSTETGGNYGYTF. Variable domain in full (rest from reference TRBV15 and TRBJ1-2): DAMVIQNPRYQVTQFGKPVTLSCSQTLNHNVMYWYQQKSSQAPKLLFHYYDKDFNNEADTPDNFQSRRPNTSFCFLDIRSPGLGDTAMYLCATSTETGGNYGYTFGSGTRLTVV.

This clonotype occurred many times. The chain links TRBV3-1 to TRBJ1-5; possible D gene TRBD1, 5 bases. Trimming removed 0 bases from V and 6 bases from J, with 9 bases in between. CDR3 length: 14 amino acids. The V gene's germline CDR1 is LGHDT and CDR2 YNNKEL (reference sequence). The CDR3 here is CASSQDRVPQPQHF. In DNA form, the CDR3 reads TGTGCCAGCAGCCAAGACAGGGTTCCTCAGCCCCAGCATTTT.